This is a list of T cell receptor beta chains from one sample in a study of T cell repertoires in cytomegalovirus infection. Via MiXCR, TCRdb re-called the reads, giving one row per CDR3 protein. Among around 900,000 distinct CDR3 sequences listed, around a third were seen once. Their antigens remain unidentified. The material was cultured CD8+ T cells from PBMCs, obtained from culture after CMV antigen stimulation. The source of these receptors is a human donor in good health (CMV status not recorded). Some clones in this sample may be carry-over from other donors' samples. CDR3s include the opening cysteine and the closing phenylalanine or tryptophan. Each record gives: V gene, CDR3 length, D gene, CDR3 protein. The D gene is left open where the match is weak.

v_gene: TRBV7-6; len: 16; d_gene: TRBD1; CDR3aa: CASSPEAGGLNQPQHF
v_gene: TRBV7-8; len: 17; d_gene: .; CDR3aa: CASSLGSQGTNTGELFF
v_gene: TRBV7-6; len: 18; d_gene: .; CDR3aa: CASSDAHGISFLYNEQFF
v_gene: TRBV5-6; len: 15; d_gene: .; CDR3aa: CASSLARVGEGPQHF
v_gene: TRBV12-5; len: 18; d_gene: .; CDR3aa: CASALPPGVDSSYNEQFF
v_gene: TRBV4-1; len: 13; d_gene: .; CDR3aa: CASSHKGTYGYTF
v_gene: TRBV2; len: 13; d_gene: .; CDR3aa: CASSGGRGIEQFF
v_gene: TRBV7-6; len: 16; d_gene: TRBD1; CDR3aa: CASSAPAGGETGELFF
v_gene: TRBV27; len: 13; d_gene: .; CDR3aa: CASSPFGGGGYTF
v_gene: TRBV5-6; len: 17; d_gene: TRBD1; CDR3aa: CASSLWDRDFPGNTIYF
v_gene: TRBV2; len: 12; d_gene: .; CDR3aa: CANSGTYNEQFF
v_gene: TRBV27; len: 13; d_gene: .; CDR3aa: CASSWGGGAGYTF
v_gene: TRBV7-2; len: 16; d_gene: .; CDR3aa: CASSLGLRGTTDTQYF
v_gene: TRBV6-2/TRBV6-3; len: 14; d_gene: .; CDR3aa: CTSSPAGSTDTQYF
v_gene: TRBV6-5; len: 15; d_gene: .; CDR3aa: CASSYWGAGTDTQYF
v_gene: TRBV28; len: 17; d_gene: .; CDR3aa: CASSGPRTVSGANVLTF
v_gene: TRBV19; len: 18; d_gene: TRBD1; CDR3aa: CASSSQGTGPLAGQPQHF
v_gene: TRBV19; len: 12; d_gene: .; CDR3aa: CASSRARDTQYF
v_gene: TRBV7-4; len: 16; d_gene: .; CDR3aa: CASSLFGDKEYTEAFF
v_gene: TRBV27; len: 15; d_gene: .; CDR3aa: CASSPTAGYTGELFF
v_gene: TRBV27; len: 14; d_gene: TRBD1; CDR3aa: CASSVSRGFTEAFF
v_gene: TRBV6-5; len: 14; d_gene: .; CDR3aa: CASSSLALYNEQFF
v_gene: TRBV28; len: 16; d_gene: .; CDR3aa: CASSPQRVGGTGELFF
v_gene: TRBV4-1; len: 13; d_gene: .; CDR3aa: CASSPTGVEGYTF
v_gene: TRBV13; len: 14; d_gene: .; CDR3aa: CASSFGPAGTEAFF
v_gene: TRBV4-3; len: 17; d_gene: TRBD1; CDR3aa: CASSQQPTGVLSYEQYF
v_gene: TRBV6-6; len: 15; d_gene: .; CDR3aa: CASSYLREMNTEAFF
v_gene: TRBV7-9; len: 17; d_gene: .; CDR3aa: CASSLLSAGTSAYEQYF
v_gene: TRBV6-1; len: 17; d_gene: TRBD1; CDR3aa: CASSEPPDRGPNTEAFF
v_gene: TRBV7-3; len: 15; d_gene: .; CDR3aa: CASSPYGGSSHGYTF
v_gene: TRBV10-3; len: 17; d_gene: TRBD2; CDR3aa: CAISESTSGGGEETQYF
v_gene: TRBV7-9; len: 16; d_gene: .; CDR3aa: CASSLSPGAGTGELFF
v_gene: TRBV19; len: 13; d_gene: .; CDR3aa: CASSIGTNYGYTF
v_gene: TRBV14; len: 19; d_gene: .; CDR3aa: CASSQDWVIGVIGANVLTF
v_gene: TRBV12-3/TRBV12-4; len: 15; d_gene: TRBD2; CDR3aa: CASRLGLAGNYEQYF